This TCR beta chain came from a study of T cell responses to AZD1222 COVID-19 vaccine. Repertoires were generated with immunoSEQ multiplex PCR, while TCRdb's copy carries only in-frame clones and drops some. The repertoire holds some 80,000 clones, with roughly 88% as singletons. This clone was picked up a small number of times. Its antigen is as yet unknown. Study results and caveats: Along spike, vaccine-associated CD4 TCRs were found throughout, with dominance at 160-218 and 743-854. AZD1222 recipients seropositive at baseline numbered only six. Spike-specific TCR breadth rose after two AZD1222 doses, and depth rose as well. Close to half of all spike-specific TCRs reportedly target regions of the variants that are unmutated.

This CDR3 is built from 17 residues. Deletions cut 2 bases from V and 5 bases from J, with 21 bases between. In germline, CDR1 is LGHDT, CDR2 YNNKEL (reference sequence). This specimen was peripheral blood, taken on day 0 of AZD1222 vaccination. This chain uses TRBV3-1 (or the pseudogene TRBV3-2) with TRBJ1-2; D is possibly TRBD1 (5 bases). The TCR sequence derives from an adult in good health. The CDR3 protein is CASSQQSSGDPIYGYTF. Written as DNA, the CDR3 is TGTGCCAGCAGCCAACAGTCGTCGGGGGACCCCATTTATGGCTACACCTTC.